This T cell receptor (beta chain) is drawn from a study of neurological immune-mediated disorders. Study-level results: There was no clinical or MRI feature that was associated with the multiple sclerosis repertoire cluster. The level of TCR clonal expansion was highest in patients with HTLV-1-associated myelopathy and lowest in multiple sclerosis, where it fell below the level seen in healthy controls. Phylogenetic grouping assigned the repertoires of 18 of 34 multiple sclerosis patients to one related-CDR3 cluster, which constitutes a possible signature.

From germline, CDR1 is LNHDA and CDR2 SQIVND (reference sequence). V was pared by 3 bases and J by 5 bases, with 14 bases between. The length of the CDR3 is 15 residues. One entry per CDR3 protein results from TCRdb running MiXCR on the 5' RACE reads. The sample holds 55,000 to 60,000 distinct CDR3 sequences; approximately 3.5% are singletons and the top ten take around 3.1%. This clonotype has ten or more counts. Its antigen is undetermined. Unsorted libraries were prepared from 2 million PBMCs held at -80 C. The rearrangement joins TRBV19 to TRBJ1-5, with D possibly matching TRBD1 (5 bases). The receptor was derived from a woman in her thirties with multiple sclerosis. The sequenced sample was PBMCs. CDR3 coding DNA: TGTGCCAGTAGTATCTTTCAGGACATCCATCAGCCCCAGCATTTT. It is translated as CASSIFQDIHQPQHF.